The source of this T cell receptor (beta chain) is a study of PD-1 blockade in classical Hodgkin lymphoma. TCRdb keeps only in-frame clones here, not all; method: immunoSEQ multiplex PCR. The profile covers tens of thousands of clones, with less than 95% appearing a single time and approximately 2.9% taken by the ten largest. Comments on this clone: Its antigen is still unknown.

Study-level results: The diversity seen at baseline in complete responders resembled that of newly diagnosed patients. In CD4+ cells, TCR diversity went up significantly by C4D1, but in CD8+ cells it did not. Exclusion applied to patients who initiated nivolumab less than 1 year following ASCT.

Time point of the sample: cycle 4 day 1 (C4D1), after more than five weeks of nivolumab. All trial patients relapsed after autologous stem cell transplantation. The CDR3 sequence is 17 residues long. The germline CDR1 and CDR2 sequences are SGHTA and FQGNSA. The J segment lost 7 bases and the V segment lost 4 bases, leaving 8 bases of the junction unmatched. The gene calls are TRBV7-2 and TRBJ1-6, with TRBD1 matching over 12 bases. The clonotype was recovered from a human donor with classical Hodgkin lymphoma. The sample here was peripheral blood mononuclear cells (PBMCs), taken before the fourth cycle of nivolumab. DNA of the CDR3: TGTGCCAGCAGCTCCAGGGACAGGGGGCGAGGGAATTCACCCCTCCACTTT. Residues: CASSSRDRGRGNSPLHF.